This TCR beta chain was recovered during a study of fetal regulatory T cell absence and autoimmunity. The overall study: Exocrine pancreas autoimmunity occurred in IPEX patients lacking clinical diabetes.

The assay was run at survey level. Using immunoSEQ multiplex PCR, the repertoire was profiled, and TCRdb retains in-frame clones only, with some absent. The data contain about 46,000 clones, approximately 80% of them seen just once; the ten biggest clones take up roughly 0.37%. In germline, CDR1 is MNHEY, CDR2 SMNVEV (reference sequence). The CDR3 totals 13 residues. V shed 6 bases, J shed 5 bases, and the junction held 2 bases outside the gene matches. The TCR was taken from a newborn boy with IPEX syndrome. The gene calls are TRBV27 and TRBJ2-7; 12 nucleotides agree with TRBD2. Input material: cord blood. The CDR3 spells CASRTSGSDEQYF. CDR3 in DNA: TGTGCCAGCAGGACTAGCGGGAGCGACGAGCAGTACTTC.